This passage covers 6 T cell receptor beta chains from one sample sequenced in a study of blood T cells in healthy people across ages. The use of a sample-barcoded 5' primer and a J-beta primer mix characterized a second PCR of 7 to 11 cycles. One entry per CDR3 protein, called by TCRdb with MiXCR from the 5' RACE reads. The sample consists of 500,000 to 600,000 distinct CDR3 sequences, 25% to 30% of them appearing once. The sequenced sample consisted of blood. Every receptor here comes from a woman aged 65 to 85 in good health.

V is TRBV29-1 and J is TRBJ1-5; the D gene is possibly TRBD1 (6 bases). Per germline, CDR1 SQVTM and CDR2 ANQGSEA. There are 14 residues in the CDR3. V dropped 4 bases and J dropped 7 bases, with 17 bases sitting between them. The CDR3 DNA sequence: TGCAGCGTTGTTACGCAGGGGACTGGACAGCCCCAGCATTTT. This sequence encodes CSVVTQGTGQPQHF.

This clonotype has just a few counts. This rearrangement joins TRBV16 to TRBJ1-4, with D tentatively TRBD1 (5 bases). Germline values: CDR1 KGHSY, CDR2 FQNENV. Trimming cost V 2 bases and J 7 bases, with 14 bases left between them. The CDR3 has 15 residues. Here the CDR3 reads CASSQGSQGTEKLFF. DNA for the CDR3: TGTGCCAGCAGCCAAGGCTCGCAGGGTACTGAAAAACTGTTTTTT.

The chain joins TRBV30 to TRBJ2-3; D remains ambiguous. This CDR3 region has 12 residues. Germline values: CDR1 GTSNPN, CDR2 SVGIG (reference sequence). V lost 1 base to trimming and J lost 7 bases, with 9 bases between them. The CDR3 is CAWSAERNTQYF. The CDR3 DNA follows: TGTGCCTGGAGTGCCGAAAGGAATACGCAGTATTTT. The full variable domain, its missing parts supplied by reference TRBV30 and TRBJ2-3, is SQTIHQWPATLVQPVGSPLSLECTVEGTSNPNLYWYRQAAGRGLQLLFYSVGIGQISSEVPQNLSASRPQDRQFILSSKKLLLSDSGFYLCAWSAERNTQYFGPGTRLTVL.

The J gene is TRBJ1-2, the V gene TRBV3-1; D not resolved. V lost 3 bases and J 1 base, leaving 6 bases between the germline ends. CDR3 length equals 13 residues. Looked up from germline, CDR1 is LGHDT and CDR2 is YNNKEL (reference sequence). For the CDR3, the DNA is TGTGCCAGCAGCCACACAGATAACTATGGCTACACCTTC. It encodes CASSHTDNYGYTF.

This clonotype has a handful of counts. This rearrangement joins TRBV20-1 to TRBJ2-5; 12 bases match TRBD2. TRBJ2-1 explains the end of the DNA better; the J call may be wrong. There are 12 residues in the CDR3. Germline CDR1 and CDR2: DFQATT and SNEGSKA (reference sequence). The CDR3 spells CSATLAGGQQFF. CDR3 nucleotides: TGCAGTGCAACCCTAGCGGGGGGGCAGCAGTTCTTC.

The sample holds a few counts of this clonotype. This chain joins TRBV18 and TRBJ1-1; D is possibly TRBD1 (6 bases). The CDR3 loop spans 15 amino acids. The germline V gene has CDR1 KGHSH and CDR2 LQKENI. V lost 4 bases and J lost 1, with 13 bases in between. The CDR3 is CASSRGGGGNTEAFF. DNA of the CDR3: TGTGCCAGCTCACGCGGTGGGGGCGGGAACACTGAAGCTTTCTTT.